The 31 T cell receptor beta chains in this list originate from one sample, sequenced in a study of PD-1 blockade in classical Hodgkin lymphoma. Autologous stem cell transplantation was followed by relapse in every patient, and brentuximab vedotin exposure varied. TCRdb keeps only in-frame clones here, not all; method: immunoSEQ multiplex PCR. Among around 30,000 clones, 65% to 90% were seen once, and the ten largest hold 25% to 40%. This specimen consisted of peripheral blood mononuclear cells (PBMCs), obtained at baseline. The receptor source for this set is a human donor with classical Hodgkin lymphoma.

This chain uses TRBV4-2 with TRBJ2-1; 11 bases line up with TRBD2. Germline V CDR1 and CDR2: LGHNA, YNFKEQ. The J segment lost 12 bases and the V segment lost 6 bases, leaving 16 bases of the junction unmatched. CDR3 length equals 16 residues. CDR3 amino acids: CASSPSGTSGSQGQFF. The CDR3 bases are TGTGCCAGCAGTCCTTCCGGGACTAGCGGCTCACAGGGGCAGTTCTTC.

V gene TRBV18 combines with J gene TRBJ2-1; TRBD1 is a possible D gene (6 bases). In germline, CDR1 is KGHSH, CDR2 LQKENI. CDR3 size: 17 residues. With 3 bases removed from V and 7 bases from J, the gap between germline ends came to 22 bases. The CDR3 sequence is CASSPRRGGSNKNEQFF. DNA of the CDR3: TGTGCCAGCTCACCCCGACGAGGGGGAAGCAACAAAAATGAGCAGTTCTTC.

As for this clone: Other nucleotide sequences in the sample specify the same CDR3. The V gene is TRBV7-9, the J gene TRBJ1-6; D remains ambiguous. This CDR3 region has 13 residues. Per the germline V gene, CDR1 is SEHNR and CDR2 is FQNEAQ (reference sequence). V dropped 5 bases and J dropped 8 bases, with 10 bases sitting between them. The CDR3 loop is CASSPGSYSPLHF. CDR3 nucleotides: TGTGCCAGCAGCCCCGGCTCGTATTCACCCCTCCACTTT.

This clone has a single count. The chain couples TRBV12-5 to TRBJ1-1; D is uncertain. CDR1 is LGHNT, CDR2 FRNRAP, per germline. This CDR3 comprises 13 residues. Trimming removed 2 bases from V and 5 bases from J, with 9 bases in between. The CDR3 reads CASGLILETEAFF. CDR3 coding DNA: TGTGCTAGTGGTTTGATCCTGGAGACTGAAGCTTTCTTT.

The chain has TRBV5-4 and TRBJ2-5; 10 bases map to TRBD1. Trimming removed 3 bases from V and 5 bases from J; junction bases left unmatched: 13. The germline CDR1 and CDR2 sequences are SGHNT and YYREEE (reference sequence). The CDR3 is 17 amino acids. For the CDR3, the DNA is TGTGCCAGCAGCTCTGGACAGGGGGGAGGATTAGGGGAGACCCAGTACTTC. Amino acids: CASSSGQGGGLGETQYF.

The genes are TRBV7-8 and TRBJ1-6; a possible D gene is TRBD1 (6 bases). Trimming shortened V by 7 bases and J by 5 bases, and 18 bases separated the two germline ends. The CDR3 covers 16 residues. Per germline, CDR1 SGHVS and CDR2 FQNEAQ. The CDR3 here is CASNPSIRGNNSPLHF. CDR3 sequence (DNA): TGTGCCAGCAACCCTTCAATCAGGGGTAATAATTCACCCCTCCACTTT.

The V and J genes are TRBV5-4 and TRBJ1-6; perhaps TRBD1 as D (5 bases). Per the germline V gene, CDR1 is SGHNT and CDR2 is YYREEE (reference sequence). This CDR3 comprises 16 residues. The V gene lost 0 bases and the J gene lost 4 bases, with 11 bases spanning the gap. CDR3 sequence: CASSLAAGGYNSPLHF. For the CDR3, the DNA is TGTGCCAGCAGCTTGGCGGCGGGGGGATATAATTCACCCCTCCACTTT.

The chain has TRBV18 and TRBJ1-5; D unresolved. The germline V gene has CDR1 KGHSH and CDR2 LQKENI. V lost 5 bases, J lost 4 bases, and 15 bases lay in between. CDR3 length: 15 residues. CDR3 sequence: CASSSDGIANQPQHF. For the CDR3, the DNA is TGTGCCAGCTCATCGGACGGAATAGCAAATCAGCCCCAGCATTTT.

This clone has only one observation. The chain is built from TRBV6-6 and TRBJ1-6; D call uncertain. In germline, CDR1 is MNHNY, CDR2 SVGAGI (reference sequence). The CDR3 extends over 12 amino acids. The V gene lost 5 bases and the J gene lost 5 bases, with 4 bases spanning the gap. The CDR3 coding sequence is TGTGCCAGCAGTGATAATAATTCACCCCTCCACTTT. Translating gives CASSDNNSPLHF.

J is TRBJ1-2 and V is TRBV6-6; no clear D. V was trimmed by 8 bases and J by 1 base, leaving 11 bases between them. This CDR3 has 13 residues. From germline, CDR1 is MNHNY and CDR2 SVGAGI (reference sequence). CDR3 loop: CASWVDFNYGYTF. The CDR3 nucleotides read TGTGCCAGCTGGGTAGACTTTAACTATGGCTACACCTTC.

The chain has TRBV19 and TRBJ2-4, with D possibly being TRBD2 (6 bases). The ends were cut back, 1 base at V and 1 base at J, with 8 bases in the middle. The CDR3 loop spans 15 amino acids. Germline V lookup: CDR1 LNHDA, CDR2 SQIVND (reference sequence). Here the CDR3 DNA reads TGTGCCAGTAGTATAGTTGGGGGGGCCAAAAACATTCAGTACTTC. This sequence encodes CASSIVGGAKNIQYF.

The chain is built from TRBV18 and TRBJ2-7, with TRBD1 matching 8 bases. The CDR3 is made up of 13 amino acids. Trimming removed 2 bases from V and 8 bases from J; junction bases left unmatched: 5. Germline values: CDR1 KGHSH, CDR2 LQKENI. The CDR3: CASSPTTGVKQYF. The DNA for the CDR3 is TGTGCCAGCTCACCAACGACAGGGGTGAAGCAGTACTTC.

The chain employs TRBV28 and TRBJ1-2; 10 positions agree with TRBD1. Germline-derived CDR1 and CDR2 are MDHEN and SYDVKM. The CDR3 loop spans 16 amino acids. J gave up 8 bases and V 5 bases, and 14 bases lay outside the gene matches. In nucleotides, the CDR3 is TGTGCCAGCAGTGCTGACCACTCGACAGGGGGCCGGGGCTACACCTTC. It is translated as CASSADHSTGGRGYTF.

This chain uses TRBV4-3 with TRBJ2-5, with D uncertain. The CDR3 spans 14 residues. Trimming pared 1 base from V and 4 bases from J, leaving 10 bases between. The germline gives CDR1 LGHNA, CDR2 YSLEER. CDR3 residues: CASSQGEGLETQYF. The CDR3 DNA sequence: TGCGCCAGCAGCCAAGGGGAAGGCCTAGAGACCCAGTACTTC.

The chain combines TRBV28 with TRBJ2-3; D unclear. This CDR3 has 14 residues. The V gene's germline CDR1 is MDHEN and CDR2 SYDVKM. V dropped 3 bases and J dropped 0 bases, with 7 bases sitting between them. As DNA, the CDR3 is TGTGCCAGCAGTTTTCTAGGCAGCACAGATACGCAGTATTTT. It translates to CASSFLGSTDTQYF.

V and J are TRBV6-6 and TRBJ2-5; D is uncertain. V was pared by 0 bases and J by 9 bases, with 8 bases between. The CDR3 spans 12 residues. Germline V gene sequence: CDR1 MNHNY, CDR2 SVGAGI (reference sequence). As DNA, the CDR3 is TGTGCCAGCAGTTACTCGACTGGCGCCCAGTACTTC. Translated, it gives CASSYSTGAQYF.

This sequence joins TRBV7-9 and TRBJ2-2; no clear D. Germline V gives CDR1 SEHNR, CDR2 FQNEAQ (reference sequence). CDR3 length: 15 residues. Trimming cost V 6 bases and J 4 bases, with 15 bases left between them. The CDR3 coding sequence is TGTGCCAGCAGTCAAGGGCTCGGTTTCACCGGGGAGCTGTTTTTT. Encoded protein: CASSQGLGFTGELFF.

The rearrangement uses TRBV5-6 and TRBJ1-1; D is uncertain. The V end was cut by 4 bases, the J end by 7 bases, with 23 bases between. CDR1 and CDR2 from the germline V gene are SGHDT and YYEEEE. The CDR3 runs to 16 residues. The CDR3 protein is CASSLMTKGVLVEAFF. Here the CDR3 DNA reads TGTGCCAGCAGCCTGATGACCAAGGGCGTCTTGGTTGAAGCTTTCTTT.

The V call is TRBV7-2, the J call TRBJ2-7; D ambiguous. CDR3 length: 14 amino acids. The V gene's germline CDR1 is SGHTA and CDR2 FQGNSA. V shed 10 bases and J shed 0 bases, with 16 bases lying between them. The CDR3 bases are TGTGCCACCCTAAGGCAGCCGAACTCCTACGAGCAGTACTTC. It specifies CATLRQPNSYEQYF.

The chain employs TRBV9 and TRBJ2-3, with 7 bases matching TRBD2. Germline V gene sequence: CDR1 SGDLS, CDR2 YYNGEE. CDR3 length: 16 residues. Trimming took 4 bases from V and 2 from J; bases not matched to a gene: 10. This CDR3 is CASSLTTSRPTDTQYF. In DNA, the CDR3 is TGTGCCAGCAGCCTGACGACTAGCCGCCCCACAGATACGCAGTATTTT.

The rearrangement joins TRBV4-1 to TRBJ2-7; D is ambiguous. The germline V gene has CDR1 MGHRA and CDR2 YSYEKL. The CDR3 runs 15 residues. With 0 bases removed from V and 9 bases from J, the gap between germline ends came to 18 bases. The CDR3 DNA is TGCGCCAGCAGCCAAGATCTCTCCTCGGCCTTCTGGCAGTACTTC. Translating gives CASSQDLSSAFWQYF.

This clone has just a few counts. This chain connects TRBV2 to TRBJ1-1; D ambiguous. Trimming shortened V by 4 bases and J by 7 bases, and 7 bases separated the two germline ends. CDR1 is SNHLY and CDR2 is FYNNEI in the germline V gene. The CDR3 runs 11 residues. This CDR3 reads CASSVMSEAFF. The CDR3 nucleotides are TGTGCCAGCAGTGTTATGAGTGAAGCTTTCTTT.

This clone was picked up one time. V is TRBV9 and J is TRBJ2-7; 10 bases map to TRBD1. Germline CDR1 SGDLS, CDR2 YYNGEE. The CDR3 is made up of 15 amino acids. V shed 4 bases, J shed 5 bases, and the junction held 9 bases outside the gene matches. The CDR3 spells CASSPSGTGAHEQYF. The CDR3 DNA reads TGTGCCAGCAGCCCTTCCGGGACAGGGGCCCACGAGCAGTACTTC.

The chain recombines TRBV6-1 with TRBJ1-2, with TRBD1 matching 9 bases. V shed 2 bases and J 3 bases; nucleotides not matched to a gene: 13. The length of the CDR3 is 18 residues. The V gene's germline CDR1 is MNHNS and CDR2 SASEGT. The CDR3 nucleotides read TGTGCCAGCAGTGAACGACAGACAGGGGGTACCCTTGACTATGGCTACACCTTC. Protein: CASSERQTGGTLDYGYTF.

The chain recombines TRBV7-8 with TRBJ1-1; D is undetermined. Per germline, CDR1 SGHVS and CDR2 FQNEAQ. The CDR3 extends over 16 amino acids. V gave up 1 base and J gave up 4 bases, with 16 bases separating them. CDR3 DNA sequence: TGTGCCAGCAGCTTAGTGGCGGGAGGGTGGGCCACTGAAGCTTTCTTT. As protein: CASSLVAGGWATEAFF.

The rearrangement links TRBV7-9 to TRBJ2-1, with unresolved D. Trimming took off 3 bases at V and 10 bases at J, with 16 bases between the two ends. Germline CDR1 reads SEHNR; CDR2 reads FQNEAQ (reference sequence). The CDR3 loop spans 14 amino acids. The CDR3 here is CASSFFSGSEEQFF. The CDR3 coding sequence is TGTGCCAGCAGCTTTTTTTCTGGGTCGGAGGAGCAGTTCTTC.

On this clone: Germline and junction disagree at one end, which may indicate a read error. The V call is TRBV7-9, the J call TRBJ2-7; 7 nucleotides line up with TRBD1. Germline CDR1 and CDR2: SEHNR and FQNEAQ (reference sequence). The CDR3 consists of 15 residues. The CDR3: CASRLGSQGDYEQYF. CDR3 coding DNA: TGTGCCAGCAGATTAGGGTCCCAGGGGGACTACGAGCAGTACTTC.

The V and J genes are TRBV30 and TRBJ1-6; D not resolved. The CDR3 is 14 amino acids. The germline gives CDR1 GTSNPN, CDR2 SVGIG (reference sequence). Trimming stripped 2 bases from V and 4 bases from J, with 9 bases between. This CDR3 is CAWSQEDYNSPLHF. The CDR3, as DNA: TGTGCCTGGAGTCAGGAGGATTATAATTCACCCCTCCACTTT.

The chain uses TRBV10-3 and TRBJ2-7, with D perhaps TRBD1 or TRBD2 (6 bases each). Trimming left V 4 bases short and J 7 bases short, with 20 bases between. CDR1 is ENHRY, CDR2 SYGVKD, per germline. This CDR3 contains 15 residues. DNA for the CDR3: TGTGCCATCAGTGCAGTTGTGGGACACGCGGGGGAGCAGTACTTC. Protein product: CAISAVVGHAGEQYF.

In its sample, this clone was seen a few times. The rearrangement uses TRBV6-8 and TRBJ2-3, with D perhaps assigned TRBD1 or TRBD2 (5 bases each). Trimming removed 6 bases at V and 2 bases at J, with 12 bases between. Germline V CDR1 and CDR2: MNHGY, SAAAGT. The length of the CDR3 is 14 residues. CDR3 in DNA: TGTGCCAGCAGGGGACGGGCGAACACAGATACGCAGTATTTT. Translating it yields CASRGRANTDTQYF.

The CDR3 sequence is CASSRQGGTDTQYF. The CDR3 nucleotides are TGTGCCAGCAGCCGGCAAGGAGGCACAGATACGCAGTATTTT. The V call is TRBV7-2, the J call TRBJ2-3; no clear D. The V gene lost 5 bases and the J gene lost 1 base, with 10 bases spanning the gap. This CDR3 is built from 14 residues. The germline V gene has CDR1 SGHTA and CDR2 FQGNSA.